The 9 T cell receptor beta chains given below trace back to one sample, sequenced in a study of tumor-infiltrating lymphocytes in primary liver carcinoma. The researchers produced TCR beta cDNA from around 0.5 ug total RNA with a constant-region primer. Amplification in three nested multiplex PCR rounds with slightly modified ARM-PCR gave rise to TCR beta libraries. The first two PCR rounds used TRBV1-TRBV30 primers with a Cbeta primer, roughly 10 cycles each. TCRdb analysed the multiplex PCR reads with MiXCR anew, one entry per CDR3 protein. Among about 320,000 distinct CDR3 sequences, 60% to 80% were seen once, and the ten largest hold approximately 9%. The researchers obtained blood RNA from unsorted whole blood and also extracted germline DNA. Sequencing was carried out using peripheral blood. Every receptor here comes from a man between 35 and 55 years old with primary liver carcinoma and hepatitis B virus infection.

The gene calls are TRBV6-5 and TRBJ2-7, with TRBD2 identical over 8 bases. The J segment lost 6 bases and the V segment lost 6 bases, leaving 13 bases of the junction unmatched. The CDR3 extends over 15 amino acids. Germline CDR1 and CDR2: MNHEY and SVGAGI. CDR3 coding DNA: TGTGCCAGCAGCCCCGGGGAGCGGGAGTCTAGCGAGCAGTACTTC. It is translated as CASSPGERESSEQYF.

A word on this clonotype: This clone may be a read error of a much larger clone one base away. V usage is TRBV29-1 and J usage is TRBJ1-4, with 7 bases fitting TRBD1. This CDR3 is built from 12 residues. Germline CDR1 and CDR2: SQVTM and ANQGSEA. CDR3 protein: CSAGQQNGKLFF. CDR3 in DNA: TGCAGCGCGGGACAGCAAAATGGAAAACTGTTTTTT.

In regard to this clonotype: The CDR3 does not close with the conserved phenylalanine or tryptophan, likely indicating a read error. The J gene is TRBJ1-2, the V gene TRBV5-4; the D is unclear. The V gene lost 3 bases and the J gene lost 4 bases, with 10 bases spanning the gap. CDR1 and CDR2 (germline): SGHNT, YYREEE (reference sequence). The CDR3 totals 13 residues. CDR3 nucleotides: TGTGCCAGCAGCTGGAAAGGTGGCTATGGCTACACCCTC. Translated: CASSWKGGYGYTL.

The V call is TRBV9, the J call TRBJ2-2; D may be TRBD1 or TRBD2 (5 bases each). With 0 bases removed from V and 2 bases from J, the gap between germline ends came to 8 bases. CDR1 SGDLS and CDR2 YYNGEE come from the germline V gene. This CDR3 is 15 amino acids long. The CDR3 DNA reads as TGTGCCAGCAGCGTAGGGGGGAGAAACACCGGGGAGCTGTTTTTT. Translating gives CASSVGGRNTGELFF.

For this clonotype: A read error may be the cause here, since a much bigger clone is one base away. The chain joins TRBV6-2 or TRBV6-3 to TRBJ2-7; D possibly corresponds to TRBD2 (5 bases). The CDR3 extends over 14 amino acids. CDR1 MNHEY and CDR2 SVGEGT come from the germline V gene. V was cut by 2 bases and J by 6 bases, with 14 bases left in between. DNA for the CDR3: TGTGCCAGCAGTTACAGAATAACTAGATCCGAGCAGTACTTC. Amino acid sequence: CASSYRITRSEQYF.

To note about this clonotype: A single base separates this from a much larger clone, so it may be a read error. In nucleotides, the CDR3 is TGTGCCAGCAGCTCATTTCCAGCGGGAGATTCCTACAATGAGCAGTTCTTC. This codes for CASSSFPAGDSYNEQFF. The gene calls are TRBV4-2 and TRBJ2-1, with 8 bases aligning to TRBD2. Trimming removed 5 bases from V and 1 base from J; junction bases left unmatched: 10. Germline CDR1 and CDR2: LGHNA and YNFKEQ. CDR3 length: 17 amino acids.

Regarding this clonotype: Possible read error: a much larger clone is one base away. The CDR3 does not end in the conserved phenylalanine or tryptophan, so this is likely a read error. The chain joins TRBV6-5 to TRBJ1-1, with D perhaps matching TRBD1 (6 bases). The length of the CDR3 is 14 residues. Looked up from germline, CDR1 is MNHEY and CDR2 is SVGAGI. Trimming stripped 6 bases from V and 8 bases from J, with 19 bases between. The CDR3 loop reads CASRTEIQGYEAFI. CDR3 nucleotide sequence: TGTGCCAGCAGGACGGAAATACAGGGTTACGAAGCTTTCATT.

This clonotype has just one count. A read error may account for a junction end that differs from germline. The J gene is TRBJ1-1, the V gene TRBV5-4; D perhaps matches TRBD1 (6 bases). Germline CDR1 SGHNT, CDR2 YYREEE (reference sequence). This CDR3 contains 13 residues. The DNA of the CDR3 is TGTCCCAGCAGCTACGACAGGAACACTGAAGCTTCCTTT. It specifies CPSSYDRNTEASF.

The gene calls are TRBV30 and TRBJ2-5, with 8 positions matching TRBD2. V gave up 1 base and J gave up 4 bases; unmatched junction bases: 2. This CDR3 has 13 amino acids. Looked up from germline, CDR1 is GTSNPN and CDR2 is SVGIG (reference sequence). As DNA, the CDR3 is TGTGCCTGGAGTGCGGGAGGGGGAGAGACCCAGTACTTC. This codes for CAWSAGGGETQYF. Together with reference TRBV30 and TRBJ2-5, the CDR3 gives the full variable domain: SQTIHQWPATLVQPVGSPLSLECTVEGTSNPNLYWYRQAAGRGLQLLFYSVGIGQISSEVPQNLSASRPQDRQFILSSKKLLLSDSGFYLCAWSAGGGETQYFGPGTRLLVL.